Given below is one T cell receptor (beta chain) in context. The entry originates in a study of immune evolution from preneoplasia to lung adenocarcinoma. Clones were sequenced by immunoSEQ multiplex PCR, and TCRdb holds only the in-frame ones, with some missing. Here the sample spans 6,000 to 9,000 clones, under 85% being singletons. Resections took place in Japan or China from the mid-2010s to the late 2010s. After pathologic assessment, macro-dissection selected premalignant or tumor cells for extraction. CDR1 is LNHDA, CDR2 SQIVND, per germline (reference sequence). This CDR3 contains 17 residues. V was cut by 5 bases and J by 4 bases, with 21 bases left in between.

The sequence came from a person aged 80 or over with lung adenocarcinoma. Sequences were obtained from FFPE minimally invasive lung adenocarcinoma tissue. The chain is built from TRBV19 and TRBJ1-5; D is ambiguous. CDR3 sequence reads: CASSSDRGRIGNQPQHF. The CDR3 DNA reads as TGTGCCAGTAGTTCCGACCGAGGTCGGATTGGGAATCAGCCCCAGCATTTT.